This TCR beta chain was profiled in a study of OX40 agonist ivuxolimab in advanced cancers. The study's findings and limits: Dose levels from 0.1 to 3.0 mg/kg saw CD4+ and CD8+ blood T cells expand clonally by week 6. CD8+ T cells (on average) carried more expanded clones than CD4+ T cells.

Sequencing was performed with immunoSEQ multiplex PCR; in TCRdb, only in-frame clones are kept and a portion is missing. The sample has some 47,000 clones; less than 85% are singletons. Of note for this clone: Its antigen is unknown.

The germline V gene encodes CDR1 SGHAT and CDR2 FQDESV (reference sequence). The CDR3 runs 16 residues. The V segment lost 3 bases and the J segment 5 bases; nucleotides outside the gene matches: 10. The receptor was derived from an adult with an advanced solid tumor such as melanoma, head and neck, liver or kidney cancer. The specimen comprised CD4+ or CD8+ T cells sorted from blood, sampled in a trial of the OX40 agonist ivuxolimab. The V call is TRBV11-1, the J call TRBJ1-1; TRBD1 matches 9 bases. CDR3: CASSFLNRGRGTEAFF. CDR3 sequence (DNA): TGTGCCAGCAGCTTTTTAAACAGGGGGCGCGGGACTGAAGCTTTCTTT.